These 8 T cell receptor beta chains were all obtained from the same sample, sequenced in a study of a mutant IDH1 vaccine in newly diagnosed glioma (dated by TCRdb to about 2021). Library preparation was by the immunoSEQ multiplex PCR assay. In its TCRdb copy, this immuneACCESS table keeps in-frame sequences only and misses some clones. Where compared with another copy, unresolved V genes explain less than half of these, and the others have no known cause. The sample includes 30,000 to 40,000 clones, with more than 80% observed a single time. Roughly 5% of the sample is held by the ten biggest clonotypes. Taken with the paper, the label for time point translates to: week 47, end of study. A 20-mer mutant IDH1 peptide at 300 micrograms in Montanide made up each vaccine dose, which was injected subcutaneously together with topical imiquimod. Their target antigens are unknown. The material sequenced was PBMCs, taken from a glioma patient whose treatment included an IDH1 peptide vaccine. These receptor sequences come from a woman aged 40-49 years with glioma.

The chain links TRBV6-5 to TRBJ1-2; D not resolved. Germline CDR1 is MNHEY and CDR2 is SVGAGI. This CDR3 has 14 residues. The V end lost 7 bases, the J end lost 0 bases, and 12 bases lay between the germline ends. The CDR3 loop is CASTDPGANYGYTF. The DNA for the CDR3 is TGTGCCAGCACGGACCCGGGTGCTAACTATGGCTACACCTTC.

V gene TRBV9 combines with J gene TRBJ1-2; D remains unclear. CDR1 is SGDLS, CDR2 YYNGEE, per germline. Trimming shortened V by 4 bases and J by 0 bases, and 10 bases separated the two germline ends. The CDR3 length is 14 residues. CDR3 residues: CASSFPTTNYGYTF. CDR3 nucleotide sequence: TGTGCCAGCAGCTTCCCCACAACTAACTATGGCTACACCTTC.

This clone has just one count. The genes are TRBV11-3 and TRBJ2-7; the D call may be TRBD1 or TRBD2 (6 bases each). Trimming stripped 5 bases from V and 2 bases from J, with 28 bases between. The CDR3 covers 19 residues. CDR1 is SGHNT and CDR2 is YENEEA in the germline V gene. This chain's CDR3 is CASSLLPGARPGSTYEQYF. The DNA for the CDR3 is TGTGCCAGCAGCCTCCTCCCGGGGGCCCGCCCCGGGTCAACCTACGAGCAGTACTTC.

The V and J genes are TRBV6-6 and TRBJ2-5; D uncertain. Germline CDR1 reads MNHNY; CDR2 reads SVGAGI (reference sequence). The CDR3 spans 14 residues. V shed 2 bases and J shed 5 bases, with 12 bases lying between them. CDR3 nucleotides: TGTGCCAGCAGTTACAGAGGAGTCCCCGAGACCCAGTACTTC. This codes for CASSYRGVPETQYF.

This clone was seen only once. The V call is TRBV4-1, the J call TRBJ1-1; D gene unclear. With 4 bases removed from V and 10 bases from J, the gap between germline ends came to 16 bases. The CDR3 runs to 13 residues. Per germline, CDR1 MGHRA and CDR2 YSYEKL. Here the CDR3 reads CASSPSGPGGAFF. CDR3 sequence (DNA): TGCGCCAGCAGCCCCTCAGGACCCGGAGGAGCTTTCTTT.

The chain has TRBV2 and TRBJ1-1; D is undetermined. CDR3 length: 11 residues. The germline gives CDR1 SNHLY, CDR2 FYNNEI. V shed 8 bases and J shed 6 bases, with 10 bases lying between them. CDR3 DNA sequence: TGTGCCAGCGGTGTCCGAGCTGAAGCTTTCTTT. Amino acid sequence: CASGVRAEAFF.

The chain is built from TRBV19 and TRBJ1-1; D may be TRBD1 (6 bases). V gave up 1 base and J gave up 1 base, with 19 bases separating them. This CDR3 spans 18 amino acids. Germline V gene sequence: CDR1 LNHDA, CDR2 SQIVND (reference sequence). The CDR3 coding sequence is TGTGCCAGTAGTATAGGGGTCAGGGGACCTTCTACGAACACTGAAGCTTTCTTT. It is translated as CASSIGVRGPSTNTEAFF.

This chain links TRBV7-9 with TRBJ2-7; TRBD2 matches 8 bases. Germline values: CDR1 SEHNR, CDR2 FQNEAQ (reference sequence). With 3 bases clipped from V and 0 bases from J, the junction kept 7 bases outside the gene matches. This CDR3 spans 16 amino acids. In DNA, the CDR3 is TGTGCCAGCAGCTTCGACGGGGGGGGGAGCTCCTACGAGCAGTACTTC. Protein sequence: CASSFDGGGSSYEQYF.